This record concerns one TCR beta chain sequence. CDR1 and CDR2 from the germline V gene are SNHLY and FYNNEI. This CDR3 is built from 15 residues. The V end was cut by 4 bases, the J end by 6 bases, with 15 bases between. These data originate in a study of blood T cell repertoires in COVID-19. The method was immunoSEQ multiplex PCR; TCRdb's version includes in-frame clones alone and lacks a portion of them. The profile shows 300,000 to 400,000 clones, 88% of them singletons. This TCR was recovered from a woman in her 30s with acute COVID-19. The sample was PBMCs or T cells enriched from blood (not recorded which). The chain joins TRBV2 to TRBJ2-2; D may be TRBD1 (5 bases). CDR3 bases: TGTGCCAGCAGTGGCCAGGGTGTCTTCTCCGGGGAGCTGTTTTTT. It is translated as CASSGQGVFSGELFF.